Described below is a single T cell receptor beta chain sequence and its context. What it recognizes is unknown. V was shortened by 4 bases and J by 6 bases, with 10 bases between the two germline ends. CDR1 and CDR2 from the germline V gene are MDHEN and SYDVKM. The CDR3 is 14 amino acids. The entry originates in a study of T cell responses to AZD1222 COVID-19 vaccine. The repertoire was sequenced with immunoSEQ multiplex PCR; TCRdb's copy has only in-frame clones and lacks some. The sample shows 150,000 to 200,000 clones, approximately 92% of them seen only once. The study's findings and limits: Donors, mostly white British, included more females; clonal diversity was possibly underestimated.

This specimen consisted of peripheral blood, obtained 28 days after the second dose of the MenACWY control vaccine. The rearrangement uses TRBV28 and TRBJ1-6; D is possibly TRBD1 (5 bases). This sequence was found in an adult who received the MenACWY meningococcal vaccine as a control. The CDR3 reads CASSYSGTNSPLHF. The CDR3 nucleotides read TGTGCCAGCAGTTACAGCGGGACTAATTCACCCCTCCACTTT.